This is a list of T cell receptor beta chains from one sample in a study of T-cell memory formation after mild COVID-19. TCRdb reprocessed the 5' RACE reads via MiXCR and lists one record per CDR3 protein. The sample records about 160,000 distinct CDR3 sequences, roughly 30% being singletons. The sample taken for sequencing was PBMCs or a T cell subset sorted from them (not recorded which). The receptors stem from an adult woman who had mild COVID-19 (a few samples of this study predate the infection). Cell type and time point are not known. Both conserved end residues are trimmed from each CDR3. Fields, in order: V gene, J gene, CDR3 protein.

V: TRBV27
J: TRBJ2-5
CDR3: ASSPRTSGVETQY

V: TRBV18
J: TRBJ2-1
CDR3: ASSPPMGQLNEQF

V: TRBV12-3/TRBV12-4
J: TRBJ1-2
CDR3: ASSDPTGGYGYT

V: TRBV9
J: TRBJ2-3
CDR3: ASSPWTSRNTDTQY

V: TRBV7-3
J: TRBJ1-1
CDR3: ASSQDLGSEAF

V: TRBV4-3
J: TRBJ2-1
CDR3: ASSQDGGRGGNEQF

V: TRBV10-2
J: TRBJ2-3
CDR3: ASRDRTDTQY

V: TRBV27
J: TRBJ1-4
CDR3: ASSSGTGVEKLF

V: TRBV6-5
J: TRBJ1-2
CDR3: ASSYDGLSNYGYT

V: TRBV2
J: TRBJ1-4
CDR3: ASSSPTTGEREKLF

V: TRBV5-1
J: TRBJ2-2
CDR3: ASSYLPGSGTNTGELF

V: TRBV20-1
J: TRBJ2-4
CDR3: SASNSGGSIQY

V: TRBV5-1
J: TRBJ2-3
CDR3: ASSLGDRGGPSTDTQY

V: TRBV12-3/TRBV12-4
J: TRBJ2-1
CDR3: ASRLSVSYNEQF

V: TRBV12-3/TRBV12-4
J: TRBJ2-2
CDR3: ASSWTTNTGELF

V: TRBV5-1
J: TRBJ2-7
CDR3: ASSLLVGQGLEQY

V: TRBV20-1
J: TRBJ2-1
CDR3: SARETVSEQF

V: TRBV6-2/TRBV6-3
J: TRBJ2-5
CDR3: ASSITTGRETQY

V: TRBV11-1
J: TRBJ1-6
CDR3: ASSSTRQGNSPLH

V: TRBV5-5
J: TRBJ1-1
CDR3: ASSLDPVDTEAF

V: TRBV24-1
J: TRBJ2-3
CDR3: ATSDLTSGPRADTQY

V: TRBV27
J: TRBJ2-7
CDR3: ASSSEGGLLSYEQY

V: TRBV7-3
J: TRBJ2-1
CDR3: ASSPRSGIVDEQF

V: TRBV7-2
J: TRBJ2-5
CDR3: ASRLGGRQGETQY

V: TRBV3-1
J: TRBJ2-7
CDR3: ASSLGHAYEQY

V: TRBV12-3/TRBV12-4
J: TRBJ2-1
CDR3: ASIRPTSNEQF

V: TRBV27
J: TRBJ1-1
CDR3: ASSLYPTGNTEAF

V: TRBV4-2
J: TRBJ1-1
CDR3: ASSQVTGAGVNTEAF

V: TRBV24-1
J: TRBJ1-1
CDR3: ATSSSRGQTNTEAF

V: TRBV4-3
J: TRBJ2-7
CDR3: ASSQDWDRSYEQY

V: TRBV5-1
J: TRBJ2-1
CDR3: ASSLEWGRVSYNEQF

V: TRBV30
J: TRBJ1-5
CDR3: AWRSGRDQPQH

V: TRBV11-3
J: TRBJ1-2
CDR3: ASSFGDSHYT

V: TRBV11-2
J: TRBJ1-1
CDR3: ASSLEAGRMHSTEAF

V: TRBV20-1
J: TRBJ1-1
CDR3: SAHSDRETEAF

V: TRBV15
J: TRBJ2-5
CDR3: ATSREGRWVTQY

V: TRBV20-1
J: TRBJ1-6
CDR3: SARLRDRGHSPLH

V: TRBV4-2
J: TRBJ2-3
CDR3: ASSHSREFSDTQY

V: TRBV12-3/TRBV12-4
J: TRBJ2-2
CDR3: ASRVATSGELF

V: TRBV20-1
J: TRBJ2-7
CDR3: SARDRQGTYEQY

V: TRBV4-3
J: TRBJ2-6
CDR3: ASSQGGGSGTNVLT

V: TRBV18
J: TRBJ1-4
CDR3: ASSQNRGTNEKLF

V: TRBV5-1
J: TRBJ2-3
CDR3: ASSSHGGSSTDTQY

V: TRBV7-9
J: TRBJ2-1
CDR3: ASGYGTDTYNEQF

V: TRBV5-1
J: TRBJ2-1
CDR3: ASSAGGPGNEQF

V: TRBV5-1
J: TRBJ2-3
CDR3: ASSPTTDTQY

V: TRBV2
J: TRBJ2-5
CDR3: ASSELLAGGETQY

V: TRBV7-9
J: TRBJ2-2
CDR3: ASSPGQASGAGELF

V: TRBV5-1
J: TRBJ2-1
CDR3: ASSLDRTLNNEQF

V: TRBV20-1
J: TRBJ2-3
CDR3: SAHKRGAGGDTQY

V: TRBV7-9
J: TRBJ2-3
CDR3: ASSPLAPEGTDTQY

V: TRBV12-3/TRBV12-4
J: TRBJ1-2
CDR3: ASRYPPGYGYT

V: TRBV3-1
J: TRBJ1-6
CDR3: ASSHTDRGNSPLH

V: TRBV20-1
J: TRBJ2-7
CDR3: SASPRAPYEQY

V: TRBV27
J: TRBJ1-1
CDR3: ASSLSKSRLNTEAF

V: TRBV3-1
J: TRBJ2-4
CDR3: ASTLQAGSIQY

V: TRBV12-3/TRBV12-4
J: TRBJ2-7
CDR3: ASSVLGEAYEQY